Presented here are 7 T cell receptor beta chains from one specimen sequenced in a study of blood T cell repertoires in COVID-19. The repertoire was sequenced with immunoSEQ multiplex PCR; TCRdb's copy has only in-frame clones and lacks some. In the table there are about 260,000 clones, roughly 86% of which are singletons. Source material: peripheral blood. The source is a man in his late teens or twenties with active or convalescent COVID-19.

V usage is TRBV29-1 and J usage is TRBJ1-2; possible D gene TRBD1, 6 bases. V was pared by 7 bases and J by 4 bases, with 13 bases between. Per germline, CDR1 SQVTM and CDR2 ANQGSEA. The CDR3 covers 12 residues. CDR3 in amino acids: CSDRDEVYGYTF. CDR3 in DNA: TGCAGCGACAGGGATGAGGTCTATGGCTACACCTTC.

The chain links TRBV6-5 to TRBJ2-1; unclear D gene. Germline lookup yields CDR1 MNHEY and CDR2 SVGAGI. V lost 5 bases and J 0 bases, leaving 11 bases between the germline ends. CDR3 length equals 15 residues. The CDR3 sequence: CASSLRIRSYNEQFF. CDR3 in DNA: TGTGCCAGCAGTCTCAGAATACGCTCCTACAATGAGCAGTTCTTC.

The rearrangement uses TRBV29-1 and TRBJ2-2; 11 bases align to TRBD2. The CDR3 consists of 17 residues. Germline V gene sequence: CDR1 SQVTM, CDR2 ANQGSEA. V shed 4 bases, J shed 4 bases, and the junction held 11 bases outside the gene matches. The CDR3 spells CSVGETSGTLGTGELFF. The CDR3 DNA follows: TGCAGCGTTGGCGAGACTAGCGGGACACTCGGCACCGGGGAGCTGTTTTTT.

The chain joins TRBV19 to TRBJ2-3, with D perhaps TRBD2 (6 bases). This CDR3 has 15 residues. Trimming stripped 4 bases from V and 1 base from J, with 12 bases between. Germline CDR1 reads LNHDA; CDR2 reads SQIVND (reference sequence). This chain's CDR3 is CASSTRLGGTDTQYF. The CDR3 region has the DNA TGTGCCAGTAGTACCAGACTAGGGGGCACAGATACGCAGTATTTT.

The CDR3 sequence: CASRPDSSFYGYTF. The CDR3 DNA reads TGTGCCAGCAGACCGGACAGTTCCTTCTATGGCTACACCTTC. V is TRBV11-2 and J is TRBJ1-2; TRBD1 might be the D (6 bases). The CDR3 is made up of 14 amino acids. V was clipped by 6 bases and J by 4 bases, with 15 bases between them. Germline-derived CDR1 and CDR2 are SGHAT and FQNNGV.

This chain joins TRBV20-1 and TRBJ2-7; 14 bases are shared with TRBD2. Germline lookup yields CDR1 DFQATT and CDR2 SNEGSKA (reference sequence). This CDR3 has 15 amino acids. Trimming at V came to 3 bases and at J to 4 bases, leaving 5 bases not matched to a gene. CDR3 bases: TGCAGTGCTAGTGGGACTAGCGGGAGACGATACGAGCAGTACTTC. It codes for CSASGTSGRRYEQYF.

V and J are TRBV2 and TRBJ2-2; maybe TRBD2 (6 bases). With 8 bases removed from V and 5 bases from J, the gap between germline ends came to 18 bases. CDR3 length: 15 residues. Germline-derived CDR1 and CDR2 are SNHLY and FYNNEI. In DNA form, the CDR3 reads TGTGCCAGCTCAGATCGGGGGTTGCGGACCGGGGAGCTGTTTTTT. It is translated as CASSDRGLRTGELFF. Drawing the rest from reference TRBV2 and TRBJ2-2, the complete variable domain is EPEVTQTPSHQVTQMGQEVILRCVPISNHLYFYWYRQILGQKVEFLVSFYNNEISEKSEIFDDQFSVERPDGSNFTLKIRSTKLEDSAMYFCASSDRGLRTGELFFGEGSRLTVL.